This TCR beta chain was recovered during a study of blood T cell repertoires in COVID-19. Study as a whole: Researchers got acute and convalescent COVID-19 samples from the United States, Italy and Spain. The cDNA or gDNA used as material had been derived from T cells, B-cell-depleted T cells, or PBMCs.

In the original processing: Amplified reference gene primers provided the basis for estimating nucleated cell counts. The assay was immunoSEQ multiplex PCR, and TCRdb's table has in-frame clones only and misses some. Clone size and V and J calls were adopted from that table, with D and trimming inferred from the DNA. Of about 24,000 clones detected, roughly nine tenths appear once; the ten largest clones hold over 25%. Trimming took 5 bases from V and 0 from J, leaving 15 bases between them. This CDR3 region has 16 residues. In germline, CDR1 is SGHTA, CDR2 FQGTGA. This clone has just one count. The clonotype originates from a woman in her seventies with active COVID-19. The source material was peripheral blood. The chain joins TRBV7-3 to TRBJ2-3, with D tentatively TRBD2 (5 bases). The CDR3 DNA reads TGTGCCAGCAGCCCGAGGGTAGAGTCTAGCACAGATACGCAGTATTTT. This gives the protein CASSPRVESSTDTQYF.